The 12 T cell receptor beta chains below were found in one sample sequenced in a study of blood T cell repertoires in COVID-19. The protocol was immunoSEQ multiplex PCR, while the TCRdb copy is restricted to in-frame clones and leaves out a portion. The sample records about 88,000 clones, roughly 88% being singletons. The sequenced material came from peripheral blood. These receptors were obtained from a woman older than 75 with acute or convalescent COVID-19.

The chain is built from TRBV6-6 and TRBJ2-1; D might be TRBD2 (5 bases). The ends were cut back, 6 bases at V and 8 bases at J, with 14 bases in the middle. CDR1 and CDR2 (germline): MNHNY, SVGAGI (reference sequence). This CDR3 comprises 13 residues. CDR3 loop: CASRTGLAYEQFF. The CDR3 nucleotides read TGTGCCAGCAGGACTGGGCTAGCTTATGAGCAGTTCTTC.

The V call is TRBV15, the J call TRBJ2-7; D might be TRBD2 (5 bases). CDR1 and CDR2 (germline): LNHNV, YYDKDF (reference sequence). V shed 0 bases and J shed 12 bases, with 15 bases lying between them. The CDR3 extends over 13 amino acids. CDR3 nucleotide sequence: TGTGCCACCAGCAGAGATCTAAATGGGAGAGGGTACTTC. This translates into CATSRDLNGRGYF.

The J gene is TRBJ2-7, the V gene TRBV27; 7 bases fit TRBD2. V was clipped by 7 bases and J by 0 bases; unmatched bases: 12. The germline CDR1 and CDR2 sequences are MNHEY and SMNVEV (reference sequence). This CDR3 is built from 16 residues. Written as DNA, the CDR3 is TGTGCCAGCACCAAAGTCTGGGGAGGGGTCTCCTACGAGCAGTACTTC. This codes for CASTKVWGGVSYEQYF.

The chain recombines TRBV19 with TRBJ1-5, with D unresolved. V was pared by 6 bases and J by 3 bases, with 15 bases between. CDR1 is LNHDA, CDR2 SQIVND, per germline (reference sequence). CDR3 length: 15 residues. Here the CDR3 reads CASSVRGDNNQPQHF. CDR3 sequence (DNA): TGTGCCAGTAGCGTCCGGGGTGACAACAATCAGCCCCAGCATTTT.

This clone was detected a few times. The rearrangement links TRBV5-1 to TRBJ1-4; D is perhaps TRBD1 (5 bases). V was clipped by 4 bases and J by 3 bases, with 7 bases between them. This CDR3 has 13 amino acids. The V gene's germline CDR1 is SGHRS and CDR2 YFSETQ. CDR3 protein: CASSLTANEKLFF. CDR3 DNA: TGCGCCAGCAGCCTGACAGCTAATGAAAAACTGTTTTTT. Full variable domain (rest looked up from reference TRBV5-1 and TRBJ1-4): KAGVTQTPRYLIKTRGQQVTLSCSPISGHRSVSWYQQTPGQGLQFLFEYFSETQRNKGNFPGRFSGRQFSNSRSEMNVSTLELGDSALYLCASSLTANEKLFFGSGTQLSVL.

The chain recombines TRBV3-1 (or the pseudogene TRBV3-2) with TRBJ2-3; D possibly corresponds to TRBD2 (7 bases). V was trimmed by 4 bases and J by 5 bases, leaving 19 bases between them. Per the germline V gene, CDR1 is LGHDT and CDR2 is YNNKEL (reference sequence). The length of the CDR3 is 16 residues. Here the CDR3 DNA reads TGTGCCAGCAGCCGAAGGGGGGGGAGGGCCATAGATACGCAGTATTTT. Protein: CASSRRGGRAIDTQYF.

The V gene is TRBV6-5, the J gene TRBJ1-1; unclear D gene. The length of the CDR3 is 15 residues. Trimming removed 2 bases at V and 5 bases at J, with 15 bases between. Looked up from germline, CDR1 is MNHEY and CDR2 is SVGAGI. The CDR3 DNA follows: TGTGCCAGCAGTTACGGACTTCGCTCCGGAACTGAAGCTTTCTTT. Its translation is CASSYGLRSGTEAFF.

Written as DNA, the CDR3 is TGCGCCAGCAGCACCGGGGACAGGGTCTACGAGCAGTACTTC. Translating gives CASSTGDRVYEQYF. J is TRBJ2-7 and V is TRBV5-1, with TRBD1 matching over 9 bases. The CDR3 loop spans 14 amino acids. CDR1 is SGHRS and CDR2 is YFSETQ in the germline V gene. The trim removed 4 bases at V and 3 bases at J, leaving 5 bases unmatched.

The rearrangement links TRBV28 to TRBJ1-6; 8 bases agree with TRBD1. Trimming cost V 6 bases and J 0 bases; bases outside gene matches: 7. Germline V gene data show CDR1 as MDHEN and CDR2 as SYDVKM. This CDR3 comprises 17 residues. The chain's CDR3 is CASSSRQGSSYNSPLHF. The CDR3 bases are TGTGCCAGCAGCTCCCGACAGGGGAGCTCCTATAATTCACCCCTCCACTTT.

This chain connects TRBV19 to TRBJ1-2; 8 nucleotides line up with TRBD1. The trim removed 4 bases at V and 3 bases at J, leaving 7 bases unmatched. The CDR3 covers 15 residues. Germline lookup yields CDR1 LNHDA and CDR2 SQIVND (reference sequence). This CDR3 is CASSTTGAAYYGYTF. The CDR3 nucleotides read TGTGCCAGTAGTACGACAGGGGCTGCGTACTATGGCTACACCTTC. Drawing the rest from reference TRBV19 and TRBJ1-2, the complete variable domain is DGGITQSPKYLFRKEGQNVTLSCEQNLNHDAMYWYRQDPGQGLRLIYYSQIVNDFQKGDIAEGYSVSREKKESFPLTVTSAQKNPTAFYLCASSTTGAAYYGYTFGSGTRLTVV.

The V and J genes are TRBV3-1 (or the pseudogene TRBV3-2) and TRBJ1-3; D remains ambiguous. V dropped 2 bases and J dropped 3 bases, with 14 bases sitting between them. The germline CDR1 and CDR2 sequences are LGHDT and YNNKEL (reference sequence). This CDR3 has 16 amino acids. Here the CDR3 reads CASSQLGRVDGNTIYF. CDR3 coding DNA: TGTGCCAGCAGCCAATTGGGTCGGGTTGATGGAAACACCATATATTTT.

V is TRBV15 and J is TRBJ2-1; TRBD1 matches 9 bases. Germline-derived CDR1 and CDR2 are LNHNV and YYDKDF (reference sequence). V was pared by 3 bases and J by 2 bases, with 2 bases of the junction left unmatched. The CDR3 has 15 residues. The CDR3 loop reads CATSRGDRAYNEQFF. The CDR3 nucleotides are TGTGCCACCAGCAGGGGGGACAGGGCCTACAATGAGCAGTTCTTC.